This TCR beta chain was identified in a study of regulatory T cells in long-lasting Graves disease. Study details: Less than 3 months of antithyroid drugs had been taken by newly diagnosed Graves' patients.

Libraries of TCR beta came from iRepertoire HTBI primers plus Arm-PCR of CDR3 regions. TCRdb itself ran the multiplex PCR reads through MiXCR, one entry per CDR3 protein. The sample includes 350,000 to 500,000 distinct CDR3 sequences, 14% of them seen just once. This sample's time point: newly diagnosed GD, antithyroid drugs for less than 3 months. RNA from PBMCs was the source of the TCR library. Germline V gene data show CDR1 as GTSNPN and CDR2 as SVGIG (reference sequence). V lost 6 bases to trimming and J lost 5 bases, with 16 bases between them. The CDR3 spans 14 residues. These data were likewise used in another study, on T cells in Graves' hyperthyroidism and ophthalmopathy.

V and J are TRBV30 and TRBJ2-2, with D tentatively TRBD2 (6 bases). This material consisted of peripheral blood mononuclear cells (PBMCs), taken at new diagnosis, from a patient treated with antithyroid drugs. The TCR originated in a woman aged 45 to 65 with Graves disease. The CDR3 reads CACKPQRVTGELFF. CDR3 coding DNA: TGTGCCTGTAAGCCCCAGCGGGTGACCGGGGAGCTGTTTTTT. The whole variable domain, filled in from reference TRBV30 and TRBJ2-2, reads SQTIHQWPATLVQPVGSPLSLECTVEGTSNPNLYWYRQAAGRGLQLLFYSVGIGQISSEVPQNLSASRPQDRQFILSSKKLLLSDSGFYLCACKPQRVTGELFFGEGSRLTVL.